Following are 19 T cell receptor beta chains from one sample sequenced in a study of CD39 and CD103 CD8 tumor-infiltrating T cells listed by TCRdb under 2018. Library generation was performed with the immunoSEQ multiplex PCR assay. TCRdb stores this immuneACCESS table with in-frame sequences only. Part of the clones is absent; in the studies checked, under half of the shortfall reflects unresolved V genes, and no reason is known for the rest. The sample contains 950 to 1,500 clones, over 60% of them found a single time. Roughly 29% of the sample is taken by the ten largest. Specimen: CD39- CD103- CD8+ T cells sorted from the tumor. The cell subset or site label, as the study defines it: CD103-CD39- double-negative CD45RA- CD8 T cells. All receptors come from a human donor with ovarian cancer.

This sequence joins TRBV7-9 and TRBJ1-2, with D possibly being TRBD1 (5 bases). The CDR3 is 13 amino acids. V shed 5 bases and J shed 6 bases, with 13 bases lying between them. Germline V gene lookup returns CDR1 SEHNR and CDR2 FQNEAQ (reference sequence). The CDR3 reads CASSTSGADGYTF. The DNA of the CDR3 is TGTGCCAGCAGCACCTCCGGGGCTGATGGCTACACCTTC.

This clone showed up just once. The chain couples TRBV9 to TRBJ2-5, with 12 bases matching TRBD2. V gave up 2 bases and J gave up 5 bases; unmatched junction bases: 7. This CDR3 comprises 16 residues. Looked up from germline, CDR1 is SGDLS and CDR2 is YYNGEE. For the CDR3, the DNA is TGTGCCAGCAGCGTCCTAGCGGGGGGGCAGAGGGAGACCCAGTACTTC. Its protein product is CASSVLAGGQRETQYF. Full variable domain (outside the CDR3, taken from reference TRBV9 and TRBJ2-5): DSGVTQTPKHLITATGQRVTLRCSPRSGDLSVYWYQQSLDQGLQFLIQYYNGEERAKGNILERFSAQQFPDLHSELNLSSLELGDSALYFCASSVLAGGQRETQYFGPGTRLLVL.

The CDR3 protein is CASSPGGTLSRETQYF. The DNA for the CDR3 is TGTGCCAGCTCCCCAGGGGGCACCCTGTCAAGAGAGACCCAGTACTTC. The chain combines TRBV18 with TRBJ2-5, with 8 bases aligning to TRBD1. The CDR3 length is 16 residues. V was clipped by 6 bases and J by 4 bases; unmatched bases: 13. Looked up from germline, CDR1 is KGHSH and CDR2 is LQKENI.

This chain uses TRBV7-3 with TRBJ1-1; the D gene is possibly TRBD1 (6 bases). Trimming took 3 bases from V and 6 from J, leaving 14 bases between them. CDR1 SGHTA and CDR2 FQGTGA come from the germline V gene. The length of the CDR3 is 14 residues. The CDR3 DNA is TGTGCCAGCAGCTTTCAGGGGCGAAGGGCTGAAGCTTTCTTT. Its translation is CASSFQGRRAEAFF.

CDR3 coding DNA: TGTGCCAGCAGGATTCCGGGAACAGGTGGTGAAAAACTGTTTTTT. Translated: CASRIPGTGGEKLFF. This chain links TRBV28 with TRBJ1-4, with a possible D match to TRBD1 (5 bases). CDR1 MDHEN and CDR2 SYDVKM come from the germline V gene. Trimming removed 6 bases from V and 7 bases from J, with 18 bases in between. The CDR3 covers 15 residues.

The gene calls are TRBV19 and TRBJ1-2; 8 nucleotides align to TRBD1. The CDR3 contains 15 residues. V was pared by 7 bases and J by 8 bases, with 15 bases of the junction left unmatched. The germline V gene has CDR1 LNHDA and CDR2 SQIVND (reference sequence). This chain's CDR3 is CASTKSRTGGIGYTF. As DNA, the CDR3 is TGTGCCAGTACCAAAAGCCGAACAGGGGGTATAGGCTACACCTTC.

V usage is TRBV10-3 and J usage is TRBJ2-7; the match to TRBD2 covers 14 bases. Germline trimming cut 2 bases from V and 2 bases from J; bases unmatched to any gene: 8. Germline loops: CDR1 ENHRY, CDR2 SYGVKD. The CDR3 has 18 amino acids. CDR3 sequence: CAISEPAGTSGRTYEQYF. CDR3 nucleotides: TGTGCCATCAGTGAGCCAGCCGGGACTAGCGGGAGAACCTACGAGCAGTACTTC.

The chain employs TRBV7-9 and TRBJ1-2; 7 bases align to TRBD1. Trimming at V came to 5 bases and at J to 4 bases, leaving 4 bases not matched to a gene. The germline CDR1 and CDR2 sequences are SEHNR and FQNEAQ (reference sequence). The length of the CDR3 is 13 residues. The CDR3 sequence: CASSPDRSYGYTF. CDR3 nucleotides: TGTGCCAGCAGCCCGGACAGGAGCTATGGCTACACCTTC.

In this sample, this clone turned up a few times. This CDR3 is CASSLGLVEGNTIYF. CDR3 in DNA: TGTGCCAGCAGCCTGGGACTAGTGGAAGGAAACACCATATATTTT. This chain connects TRBV9 to TRBJ1-3; D possibly corresponds to TRBD1 (5 bases). Germline V lookup: CDR1 SGDLS, CDR2 YYNGEE. Trimming left V 4 bases short and J 4 bases short, with 15 bases between. The CDR3 covers 15 residues.

The V call is TRBV7-9, the J call TRBJ2-1, with 12 positions matching TRBD2. This CDR3 has 16 amino acids. J was trimmed by 4 bases and V by 5 bases; bases with no gene match: 6. From germline, CDR1 is SEHNR and CDR2 FQNEAQ (reference sequence). CDR3: CASSHGLAGSYNEQFF. The CDR3, as DNA: TGTGCCAGCAGCCACGGACTAGCGGGGTCGTACAATGAGCAGTTCTTC.

This clone is labeled as large. The CDR3 bases are TGTGCCAGCAGCTCCTCCTCGGGTGGGGGCTACGAGCAGTACTTC. It encodes CASSSSSGGGYEQYF. The chain links TRBV5-6 to TRBJ2-7; the D gene could be TRBD1 or TRBD2 (5 bases each). V lost 3 bases and J 3 bases, leaving 16 bases between the germline ends. Per germline, CDR1 SGHDT and CDR2 YYEEEE. The length of the CDR3 is 15 residues.

Comment on this clone: The identical CDR3 is also encoded by other nucleotide sequences in the sample. The CDR3 region has the DNA TGTGCCAGCAGCCAGTACGGGACCGAACGGGAGACCCAGTACTTC. Translating it yields CASSQYGTERETQYF. The gene calls are TRBV4-2 and TRBJ2-5; D may correspond to TRBD1 or TRBD2 (5 bases each). V was shortened by 3 bases and J by 5 bases, with 16 bases between the two germline ends. Germline values: CDR1 LGHNA, CDR2 YNFKEQ. The CDR3 covers 15 residues.

The V call is TRBV4-1, the J call TRBJ2-7, with D tentatively TRBD1 or TRBD2 (5 bases each). This CDR3 contains 16 residues. CDR1 MGHRA and CDR2 YSYEKL come from the germline V gene. V was cut by 4 bases and J by 5 bases, with 21 bases left in between. The CDR3 region is CASSRITWGRENEQYF. For the CDR3, the DNA is TGCGCCAGCAGCCGTATCACCTGGGGCAGGGAGAACGAGCAGTACTTC.

The chain has TRBV11-2 and TRBJ1-2; 9 nucleotides align to TRBD1. Looked up from germline, CDR1 is SGHAT and CDR2 is FQNNGV. The junction had 4 bases not matched to a gene; V was cut back by 2 bases and J by 3 bases. This CDR3 region has 15 residues. CDR3 amino acids: CASSLTGGAYYGYTF. In DNA form, the CDR3 reads TGTGCCAGCAGCTTAACAGGGGGCGCGTACTATGGCTACACCTTC.

This clone has only a few counts. V and J are TRBV7-8 and TRBJ2-1; D remains unclear. This CDR3 is 14 amino acids long. V shed 7 bases and J shed 6 bases, with 16 bases lying between them. Per the germline V gene, CDR1 is SGHVS and CDR2 is FQNEAQ. This chain's CDR3 is CASTQLLMINEQFF. The CDR3 DNA is TGTGCCAGCACCCAACTATTAATGATCAATGAGCAGTTCTTC.

The table lists this clone with a few counts. The CDR3 here is CASSFDVNTEAFF. The DNA of the CDR3 is TGTGCCAGCAGTTTTGATGTGAACACTGAAGCTTTCTTT. The rearrangement links TRBV27 to TRBJ1-1; unclear D gene. CDR3 length: 13 amino acids. With 3 bases removed from V and 0 bases from J, the gap between germline ends came to 5 bases. The germline V gene encodes CDR1 MNHEY and CDR2 SMNVEV (reference sequence).

CDR3 loop: CASSLEETGGGGYTF. DNA of the CDR3: TGTGCCAGCAGCTTAGAAGAAACAGGGGGAGGTGGCTACACCTTC. This sequence joins TRBV7-6 and TRBJ1-2; 8 bases fit TRBD1. Unmatched junction bases numbered 8, after V lost 1 base and J lost 7 bases. Germline loops: CDR1 SGHVS, CDR2 FNYEAQ. The CDR3 loop spans 15 amino acids.

The chain recombines TRBV9 with TRBJ2-7, with 10 nucleotides matching TRBD2. Germline trimming cut 0 bases from V and 4 bases from J; bases unmatched to any gene: 4. CDR1 is SGDLS and CDR2 is YYNGEE in the germline V gene. CDR3 size: 15 residues. The CDR3 sequence: CASSVAASGSYEQYF. CDR3 sequence (DNA): TGTGCCAGCAGCGTAGCGGCTAGCGGGAGTTACGAGCAGTACTTC.

The chain combines TRBV28 with TRBJ2-6; TRBD1 matches at 8 bases. After removal of 7 bases from V and 0 bases from J, the junction contained 8 bases not matched to a gene. This CDR3 spans 17 amino acids. Germline CDR1 and CDR2: MDHEN and SYDVKM. This CDR3 reads CASTLTGEVSGANVLTF. CDR3 bases: TGTGCCAGCACCCTGACAGGGGAAGTCTCTGGGGCCAACGTCCTGACTTTC.